Listed here is a single T cell receptor (beta chain). The entry originates in a study of blood T cell repertoires in COVID-19. Across the whole study: There were acute and convalescent COVID-19 samples, and they came from the United States, Italy and Spain. In each case, the material was cDNA or gDNA derived from T cells, B-cell-depleted T cells, or PBMCs.

Germline V gene lookup returns CDR1 ENHRY and CDR2 SYGVKD. The CDR3 length is 16 residues. V gave up 1 base and J gave up 2 bases, with 15 bases separating them. Authors' processing steps: Reference gene primer amplification gave estimated nucleated cell counts. Measured with immunoSEQ multiplex PCR; TCRdb has only the in-frame clones, and not every one. V and J calls and clone size are as listed in that table; D and trimming were resolved from the DNA. Of more than 95,000 clones listed, 75% to 85% were seen once; the top ten hold around 4.8%. Sequencing input: peripheral blood. This chain connects TRBV10-3 to TRBJ2-7, with D possibly TRBD2 on 5 matching bases. This sequence was found in a man between 60 and 75 years old with acute or convalescent COVID-19. The CDR3 nucleotides are TGTGCCATCAGTGAGTTCAGGCTAGCCGGTACCTACGAGCAGTACTTC. As protein: CAISEFRLAGTYEQYF.